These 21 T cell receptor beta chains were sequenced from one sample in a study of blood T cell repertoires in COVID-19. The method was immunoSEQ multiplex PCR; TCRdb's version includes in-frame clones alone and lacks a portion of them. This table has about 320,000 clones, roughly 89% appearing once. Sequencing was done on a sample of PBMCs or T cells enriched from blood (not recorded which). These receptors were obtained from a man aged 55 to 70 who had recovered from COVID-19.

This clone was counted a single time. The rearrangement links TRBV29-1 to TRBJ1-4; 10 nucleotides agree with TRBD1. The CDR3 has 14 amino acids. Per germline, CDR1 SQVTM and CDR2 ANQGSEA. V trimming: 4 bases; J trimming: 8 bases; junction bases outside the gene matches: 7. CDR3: CSVVDRGRSEKLFF. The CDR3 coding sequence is TGCAGCGTTGTAGACAGGGGGCGGTCGGAAAAACTGTTTTTT.

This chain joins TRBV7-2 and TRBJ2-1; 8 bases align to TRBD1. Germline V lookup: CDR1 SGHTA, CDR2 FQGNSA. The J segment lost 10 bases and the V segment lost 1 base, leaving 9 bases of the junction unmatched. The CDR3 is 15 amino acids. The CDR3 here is CASSLVGQGSSEQFF. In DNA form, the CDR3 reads TGTGCCAGCAGCTTAGTAGGACAGGGTAGTTCGGAGCAGTTCTTC.

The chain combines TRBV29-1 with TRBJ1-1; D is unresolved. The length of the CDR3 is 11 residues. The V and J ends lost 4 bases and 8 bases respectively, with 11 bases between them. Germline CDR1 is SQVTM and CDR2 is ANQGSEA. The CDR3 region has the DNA TGCAGCGTTGTATCGGGTCGGGAAGCTTTCTTT. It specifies CSVVSGREAFF.

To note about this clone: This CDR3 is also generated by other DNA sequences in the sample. The CDR3: CSVGQGNYGYTF. As DNA, the CDR3 is TGCAGCGTAGGACAGGGGAACTATGGCTACACCTTC. This rearrangement joins TRBV29-1 to TRBJ1-2; 9 bases line up with TRBD1. The CDR3 has 12 amino acids. With 6 bases clipped from V and 2 bases from J, the junction kept 1 base outside the gene matches. In germline, CDR1 is SQVTM, CDR2 ANQGSEA.

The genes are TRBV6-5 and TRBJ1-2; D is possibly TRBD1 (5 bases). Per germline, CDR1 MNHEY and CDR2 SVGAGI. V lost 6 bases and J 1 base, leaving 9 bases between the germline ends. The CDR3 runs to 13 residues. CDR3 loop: CASRYDSNYGYTF. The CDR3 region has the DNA TGTGCCAGCAGATACGACAGTAACTATGGCTACACCTTC.

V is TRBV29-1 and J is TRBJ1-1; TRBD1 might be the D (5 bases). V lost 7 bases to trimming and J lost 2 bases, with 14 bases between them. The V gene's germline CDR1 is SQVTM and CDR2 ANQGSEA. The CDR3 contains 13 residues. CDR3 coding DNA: TGCAGCGCCGGACACCAGACCAACACTGAAGCTTTCTTT. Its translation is CSAGHQTNTEAFF.

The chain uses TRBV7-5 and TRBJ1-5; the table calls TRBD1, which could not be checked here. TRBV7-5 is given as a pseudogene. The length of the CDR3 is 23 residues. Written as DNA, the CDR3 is TGTGTCAGAAGCTTAGCGACAGGGAAAATTGCCGATAGGGGCTCCTACAGCAATCAGCCCCAGCATTTT. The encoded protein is CVRSLATGKIADRGSYSNQPQHF.

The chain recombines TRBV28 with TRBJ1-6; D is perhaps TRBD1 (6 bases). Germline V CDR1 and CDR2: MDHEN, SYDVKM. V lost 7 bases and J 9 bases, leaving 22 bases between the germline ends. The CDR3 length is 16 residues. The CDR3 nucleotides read TGTGCCAGCATGAAACCCGCTCAGGGGCGGACTTCACCCCTCCACTTT. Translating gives CASMKPAQGRTSPLHF.

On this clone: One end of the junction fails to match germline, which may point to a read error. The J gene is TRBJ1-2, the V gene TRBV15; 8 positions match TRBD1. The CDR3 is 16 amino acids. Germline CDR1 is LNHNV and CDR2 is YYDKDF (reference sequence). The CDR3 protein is CATSRDRGPPPYGYTF. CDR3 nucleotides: TGTGCTACCAGCCGCGACAGGGGACCCCCTCCCTATGGCTACACCTTC.

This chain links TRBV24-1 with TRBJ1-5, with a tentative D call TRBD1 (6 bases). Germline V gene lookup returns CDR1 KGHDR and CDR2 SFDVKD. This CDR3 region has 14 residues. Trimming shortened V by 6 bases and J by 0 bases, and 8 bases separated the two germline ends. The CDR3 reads CATSSGVSNQPQHF. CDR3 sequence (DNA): TGTGCCACCAGTTCAGGGGTTAGCAATCAGCCCCAGCATTTT.

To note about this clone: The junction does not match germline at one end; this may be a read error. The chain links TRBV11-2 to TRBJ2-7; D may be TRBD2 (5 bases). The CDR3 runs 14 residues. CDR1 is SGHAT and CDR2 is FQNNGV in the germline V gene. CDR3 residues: CASTLSRASYEQYF. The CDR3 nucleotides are TGTGCCAGCACCTTATCGAGGGCCTCCTACGAGCAGTACTTC.

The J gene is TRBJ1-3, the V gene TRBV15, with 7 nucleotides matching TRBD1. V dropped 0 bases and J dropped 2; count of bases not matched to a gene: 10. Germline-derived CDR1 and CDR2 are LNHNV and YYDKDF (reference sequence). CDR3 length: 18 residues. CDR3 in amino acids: CATSREPPTGVTGNTIYF. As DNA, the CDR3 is TGTGCCACCAGCAGAGAGCCACCTACAGGGGTGACTGGAAACACCATATATTTT.

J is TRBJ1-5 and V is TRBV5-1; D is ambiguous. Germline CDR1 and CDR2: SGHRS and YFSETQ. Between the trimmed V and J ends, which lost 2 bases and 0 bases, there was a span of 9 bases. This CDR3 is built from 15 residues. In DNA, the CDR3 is TGCGCCAGCAGCTTTACCGGGGATAGCAATCAGCCCCAGCATTTT. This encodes CASSFTGDSNQPQHF.

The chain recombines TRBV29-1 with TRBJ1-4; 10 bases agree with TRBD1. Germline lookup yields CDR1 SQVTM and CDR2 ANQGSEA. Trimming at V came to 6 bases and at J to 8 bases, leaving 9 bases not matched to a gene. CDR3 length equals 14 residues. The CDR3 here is CSVGTGAREEKLFF. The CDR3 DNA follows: TGCAGCGTAGGGACAGGGGCCCGAGAGGAAAAACTGTTTTTT.

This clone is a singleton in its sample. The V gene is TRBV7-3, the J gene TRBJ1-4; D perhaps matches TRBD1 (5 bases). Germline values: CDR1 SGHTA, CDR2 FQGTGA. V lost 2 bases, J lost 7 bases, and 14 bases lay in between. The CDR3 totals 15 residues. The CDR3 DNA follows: TGTGCCAGCAGCTTAGGCTCAGGGATGGGTGAAAAACTGTTTTTT. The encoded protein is CASSLGSGMGEKLFF.

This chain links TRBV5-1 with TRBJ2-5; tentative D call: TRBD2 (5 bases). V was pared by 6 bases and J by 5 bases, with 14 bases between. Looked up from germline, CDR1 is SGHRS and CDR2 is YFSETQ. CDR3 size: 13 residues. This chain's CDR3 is CASTGENEETQYF. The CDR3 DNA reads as TGCGCCAGCACTGGGGAGAATGAGGAGACCCAGTACTTC.

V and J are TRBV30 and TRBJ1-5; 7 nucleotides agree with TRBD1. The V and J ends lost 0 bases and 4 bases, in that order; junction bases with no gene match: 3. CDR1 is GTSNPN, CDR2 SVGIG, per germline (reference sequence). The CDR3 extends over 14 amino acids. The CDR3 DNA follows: TGTGCCTGGAGTGTGGCAGGGGGGAATCAGCCCCAGCATTTT. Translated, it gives CAWSVAGGNQPQHF.

DNA of the CDR3: TGTGCCAGCCCCGGCCGCGGCAGAACCTACGAGCAGTACTTC. It is translated as CASPGRGRTYEQYF. The rearrangement joins TRBV9 to TRBJ2-7; D is ambiguous. V lost 7 bases to trimming and J lost 2 bases, with 16 bases between them. From germline, CDR1 is SGDLS and CDR2 YYNGEE. This CDR3 is built from 14 residues.

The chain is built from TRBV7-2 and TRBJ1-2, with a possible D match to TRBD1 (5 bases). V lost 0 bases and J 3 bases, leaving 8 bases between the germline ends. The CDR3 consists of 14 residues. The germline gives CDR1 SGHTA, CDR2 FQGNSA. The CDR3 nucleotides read TGTGCCAGCAGCTTAGCGTCAGGGTACTATGGCTACACCTTC. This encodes CASSLASGYYGYTF.

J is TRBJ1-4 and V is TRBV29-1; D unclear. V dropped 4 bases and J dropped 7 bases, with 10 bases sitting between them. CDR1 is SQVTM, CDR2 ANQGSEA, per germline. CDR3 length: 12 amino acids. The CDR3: CSVARGGEKLFF. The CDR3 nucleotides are TGCAGCGTTGCGAGAGGTGGTGAAAAACTGTTTTTT.

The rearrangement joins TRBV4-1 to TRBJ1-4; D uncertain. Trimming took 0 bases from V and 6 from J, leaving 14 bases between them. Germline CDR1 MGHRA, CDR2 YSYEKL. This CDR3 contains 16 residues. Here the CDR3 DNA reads TGCGCCAGCAGCCAAGATTTCGGGAGGGAGTATGAAAAACTGTTTTTT. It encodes CASSQDFGREYEKLFF.